Following are 9 T cell receptor beta chains from one sample sequenced in a study of blood T cell repertoires in COVID-19. Generated by immunoSEQ multiplex PCR, the TCRdb table keeps only in-frame clones and is missing some. This sample yields about 140,000 clones, of which 60% to 80% are seen a single time; approximately 9% belongs to the top ten. Material: peripheral blood. All receptors derive from a woman aged 50 to 65 with active or convalescent COVID-19.

The gene calls are TRBV6-2 or TRBV6-3 and TRBJ1-1; 7 nucleotides match TRBD1. With V trimmed by 6 bases and J by 1 base, 5 bases remained unmatched. The length of the CDR3 is 14 residues. Germline-derived CDR1 and CDR2 are MNHEY and SVGEGT. The CDR3 reads CASSFRGRNTEAFF. Written as DNA, the CDR3 is TGTGCCAGCAGCTTCAGGGGGAGGAACACTGAAGCTTTCTTT.

The rearrangement uses TRBV27 and TRBJ1-5; D unresolved. Trimming removed 4 bases from V and 7 bases from J, with 11 bases in between. The germline V gene has CDR1 MNHEY and CDR2 SMNVEV (reference sequence). The CDR3 is made up of 13 amino acids. This chain's CDR3 is CASSYRTGQPQHF. The CDR3 DNA sequence: TGTGCCAGCAGTTACAGAACCGGCCAGCCCCAGCATTTT.

This chain uses TRBV19 with TRBJ2-2; possible D gene TRBD2, 7 bases. Germline CDR1 LNHDA, CDR2 SQIVND (reference sequence). This CDR3 has 14 residues. V dropped 7 bases and J dropped 5 bases, with 14 bases sitting between them. The DNA of the CDR3 is TGTGCCAGTACGAGGGGGGACTATACCGGGGAGCTGTTTTTT. This translates into CASTRGDYTGELFF.

J is TRBJ2-1 and V is TRBV29-1; 9 bases match TRBD2. The CDR3 runs 14 residues. Trimming cost V 7 bases and J 4 bases; bases outside gene matches: 8. Germline CDR1 and CDR2: SQVTM and ANQGSEA. CDR3 in amino acids: CSGLLAGQYNEQFF. For the CDR3, the DNA is TGCAGCGGTCTACTAGCGGGCCAATACAATGAGCAGTTCTTC.

The V and J genes are TRBV19 and TRBJ1-2; tentative D call: TRBD1 (5 bases). Germline CDR1 and CDR2: LNHDA and SQIVND (reference sequence). Trimming stripped 5 bases from V and 4 bases from J, with 11 bases between. This CDR3 is 13 amino acids long. The CDR3 protein is CASSLQDIYGYTF. CDR3 in DNA: TGTGCCAGTAGTCTACAGGATATCTATGGCTACACCTTC. The full variable domain, with the rest looked up from reference TRBV19 and TRBJ1-2, is DGGITQSPKYLFRKEGQNVTLSCEQNLNHDAMYWYRQDPGQGLRLIYYSQIVNDFQKGDIAEGYSVSREKKESFPLTVTSAQKNPTAFYLCASSLQDIYGYTFGSGTRLTVV.

The chain couples TRBV7-9 to TRBJ2-5, with 9 bases aligning to TRBD1. Germline values: CDR1 SEHNR, CDR2 FQNEAQ (reference sequence). J gave up 5 bases and V 5 bases, and 9 bases lay outside the gene matches. The CDR3 consists of 15 residues. The CDR3 DNA follows: TGTGCCAGCAGCCCCCGGGACAGGGTATGGGAGACCCAGTACTTC. It translates to CASSPRDRVWETQYF.

This clone has only one observation. CDR3 in amino acids: CASSLGTATNTEAFF. For the CDR3, the DNA is TGTGCCAGCAGCTTGGGGACAGCTACGAACACTGAAGCTTTCTTT. The V call is TRBV11-3, the J call TRBJ1-1; 7 nucleotides agree with TRBD1. CDR3 length equals 15 residues. V gave up 3 bases and J gave up 1 base; unmatched junction bases: 5. CDR1 and CDR2 from the germline V gene are SGHNT and YENEEA.

The chain employs TRBV30 and TRBJ2-7, with TRBD2 as a possible D gene (5 bases). CDR1 and CDR2 from the germline V gene are GTSNPN and SVGIG (reference sequence). The CDR3 has 14 residues. Trimming pared 1 base from V and 5 bases from J, leaving 15 bases between. DNA of the CDR3: TGTGCCTGGAGTGGAGTGTTACTAGTGGACGAGCAGTACTTC. As protein: CAWSGVLLVDEQYF. Combining the CDR3 with reference TRBV30 and TRBJ2-7 gives the whole variable domain SQTIHQWPATLVQPVGSPLSLECTVEGTSNPNLYWYRQAAGRGLQLLFYSVGIGQISSEVPQNLSASRPQDRQFILSSKKLLLSDSGFYLCAWSGVLLVDEQYFGPGTRLTVT.

This clone appeared a single time. V and J are TRBV6-6 and TRBJ2-3, with D possibly matching TRBD1 (6 bases). The CDR3 is made up of 13 amino acids. V was pared by 7 bases and J by 5 bases, with 13 bases between. Germline V CDR1 and CDR2: MNHNY, SVGAGI (reference sequence). Written as DNA, the CDR3 is TGTGCCAGCACCGCCCAAGGGGGAGATACGCAGTATTTT. As protein: CASTAQGGDTQYF.